This T cell receptor (beta chain) stems from a study of cytomegalovirus exposure and HLA in healthy donors. Looked up from germline, CDR1 is LNHDA and CDR2 is SQIVND (reference sequence). This CDR3 has 15 residues. Between the trimmed V and J ends, which lost 4 bases and 2 bases, there was a span of 15 bases. Whole-study findings and limits: A cluster of highly shared sequence variants was likely a sequencing artifact. Association of 17,000 or so TCR beta sequences with HLA alleles was found at 0.05 false discovery rate in a later analysis.

Note on this clone: The target antigen is unknown.

This PCR relied on a set of 60 Vbeta primers and 13 Jbeta primers. The data were produced by immunoSEQ multiplex PCR, yet TCRdb's version contains in-frame clones alone and is incomplete. The sample has over 90,000 clones, around 76% seen once; the top ten hold around 17%. This TCR derives from a woman aged 60-75 years in good health and CMV-seropositive. The sample taken for sequencing was PBMCs. The J gene is TRBJ2-7, the V gene TRBV19, with a weak D call TRBD1 (7 bases). The CDR3 DNA reads TGTGCCAGTAGTACCCAGGGGGGCTTCCCCTACGAGCAGTACTTC. This codes for CASSTQGGFPYEQYF.